The T cell receptor beta chain described here comes from a study of control samples from healthy donors and cancer patients. Sequencing used immunoSEQ multiplex PCR; TCRdb keeps in-frame clones, though not all of them. Of hundreds of thousands of clones listed, approximately 80% are singletons. Sequencing was done on a sample of PBMCs. The clonotype originates from a woman aged 55-69 years with lung cancer.

CDR3 protein: CATSVDGRANGDTQYF. The CDR3 DNA reads as TGTGCCACCAGTGTGGACGGGAGGGCCAACGGAGATACGCAGTATTTT. The chain has TRBV24-1 and TRBJ2-3, with 8 bases identical to TRBD2. The V gene's germline CDR1 is KGHDR and CDR2 SFDVKD. The CDR3 spans 16 residues. Trimming removed 5 bases from V and 5 bases from J; junction bases left unmatched: 11.